The 12 T cell receptor beta chains below were found in one sample sequenced in a study of beta chain features in type 1 diabetes. Reverse transcribing all isolated RNA meant expressed TCRB transcripts were sequenced. The protocol was immunoSEQ multiplex PCR, while the TCRdb copy is restricted to in-frame clones and leaves out a portion. The data hold almost 350,000 clones, with approximately 8% observed a single time. The sequencing input was central memory CD4+ T cells from blood. The source is a woman aged 18-30 years in good health.

This clone was seen a few times. The chain joins TRBV6-5 to TRBJ2-2; 11 nucleotides match TRBD2. CDR3 length: 15 amino acids. The V and J ends lost 8 bases and 4 bases, in that order; junction bases with no gene match: 6. Germline CDR1 MNHEY, CDR2 SVGAGI. The chain's CDR3 is CASLTSGSFTGELFF. In DNA form, the CDR3 reads TGTGCCAGCCTTACTAGCGGGAGTTTCACCGGGGAGCTGTTTTTT.

This clone was picked up a small number of times. The chain carries TRBV5-1 and TRBJ2-7; D call uncertain. Trimming took off 0 bases at V and 6 bases at J, with 10 bases between the two ends. The CDR3 is 13 residues long. Looked up from germline, CDR1 is SGHRS and CDR2 is YFSETQ. The CDR3, as DNA: TGCGCCAGCAGCTTGGGCCAGGTCTTCGAGCAGTACTTC. It is translated as CASSLGQVFEQYF.

A few counts support this clone. This chain connects TRBV5-1 to TRBJ2-7, with TRBD2 matching over 14 bases. The CDR3 covers 16 residues. CDR1 SGHRS and CDR2 YFSETQ come from the germline V gene. V dropped 4 bases and J dropped 1; count of bases not matched to a gene: 4. CDR3 sequence (DNA): TGCGCCAGCAGCGAAGGGACTAGCGGGAGTTCCTACGAGCAGTACTTC. Its translation: CASSEGTSGSSYEQYF. The variable domain in full, with the rest retrieved from reference TRBV5-1 and TRBJ2-7, is KAGVTQTPRYLIKTRGQQVTLSCSPISGHRSVSWYQQTPGQGLQFLFEYFSETQRNKGNFPGRFSGRQFSNSRSEMNVSTLELGDSALYLCASSEGTSGSSYEQYFGPGTRLTVT.

In its sample, this clone was seen a few times. The chain employs TRBV6-1 and TRBJ2-1, with D unresolved. The CDR3 runs 11 residues. Trimming took off 3 bases at V and 10 bases at J, with 7 bases between the two ends. The V gene's germline CDR1 is MNHNS and CDR2 SASEGT. The CDR3: CASSEQLEQFF. The CDR3 DNA reads as TGTGCCAGCAGTGAGCAGCTCGAGCAGTTCTTC.

This clone was seen a few times. V gene TRBV15 combines with J gene TRBJ2-7, with no clear D. Trimming stripped 3 bases from V and 5 bases from J, with 8 bases between. The germline gives CDR1 LNHNV, CDR2 YYDKDF (reference sequence). This CDR3 is built from 12 residues. CDR3 sequence (DNA): TGTGCCACCAGCAGCGCCCGCGACGAGCAGTACTTC. Translation: CATSSARDEQYF.

Only a few counts were recorded for this clone. The rearrangement links TRBV10-3 to TRBJ1-3, with D tentatively TRBD1 (5 bases). The CDR3 runs 16 residues. Germline V CDR1 and CDR2: ENHRY, SYGVKD. Trimming took 6 bases from V and 0 from J, leaving 15 bases between them. CDR3 nucleotides: TGTGCCATCAGCGCCCAGGGCCCCAACTCTGGAAACACCATATATTTT. Translating it yields CAISAQGPNSGNTIYF.

This clone was observed a few times. The rearrangement joins TRBV13 to TRBJ2-3, with D hard to call. V dropped 2 bases and J dropped 2 bases, with 14 bases sitting between them. Germline V gene lookup returns CDR1 PRHDT and CDR2 FYEKMQ (reference sequence). The CDR3 loop spans 16 amino acids. CDR3 sequence: CASSLKIAKNTDTQYF. CDR3 nucleotides: TGTGCCAGCAGCTTAAAGATCGCCAAAAACACAGATACGCAGTATTTT. Supplemented by reference TRBV13 and TRBJ2-3, the full variable domain reads AAGVIQSPRHLIKEKRETATLKCYPIPRHDTVYWYQQGPGQDPQFLISFYEKMQSDKGSIPDRFSAQQFSDYHSELNMSSLELGDSALYFCASSLKIAKNTDTQYFGPGTRLTVL.

This clone was seen at least ten times. The rearrangement uses TRBV15 and TRBJ2-1; no definite D call. Per germline, CDR1 LNHNV and CDR2 YYDKDF (reference sequence). V was trimmed by 1 base and J by 6 bases, leaving 4 bases between them. The CDR3 spans 12 residues. CDR3 sequence: CATSRARNEQFF. CDR3 bases: TGTGCCACCAGCAGAGCCCGCAATGAGCAGTTCTTC.

In this sample, this clone turned up a few times. The chain couples TRBV6-1 to TRBJ2-1, with 8 bases fitting TRBD1. Trimming at V came to 6 bases and at J to 6 bases, leaving 4 bases not matched to a gene. CDR1 and CDR2 (germline): MNHNS, SASEGT. The CDR3 runs 13 residues. The CDR3 nucleotides read TGTGCCAGCAGCAGACAGGGGTTCAATGAGCAGTTCTTC. Its protein product is CASSRQGFNEQFF.

This clone was counted only a few times. The chain combines TRBV7-9 with TRBJ2-5, with TRBD1 matching 9 bases. V was pared by 4 bases and J by 6 bases, with 9 bases of the junction left unmatched. The CDR3 runs to 15 residues. Germline-derived CDR1 and CDR2 are SEHNR and FQNEAQ (reference sequence). The CDR3 is CASSWSDRGTKTQYF. The DNA for the CDR3 is TGTGCCAGCAGCTGGTCGGACAGGGGCACGAAGACCCAGTACTTC.

The CDR3 sequence: CASSLARVTGMDTEAFF. The CDR3 nucleotides are TGCGCCAGCAGCTTGGCCCGAGTCACAGGGATGGACACTGAAGCTTTCTTT. The rearrangement links TRBV5-1 to TRBJ1-1; maybe TRBD1 (6 bases). CDR3 size: 17 residues. Trimming removed 0 bases at V and 3 bases at J, with 18 bases between. Per germline, CDR1 SGHRS and CDR2 YFSETQ.

This clone was seen ten or more times. V gene TRBV21-1 combines with J gene TRBJ2-7; the D segment call TRBD2 is taken from the table without a DNA check. TRBV21-1 is tagged as a pseudogene. This CDR3 has 14 amino acids. Here the CDR3 reads CASPISGRYVEQYF. CDR3 DNA sequence: TGTGCCAGTCCGATTAGCGGGAGATACGTTGAGCAGTACTTC.